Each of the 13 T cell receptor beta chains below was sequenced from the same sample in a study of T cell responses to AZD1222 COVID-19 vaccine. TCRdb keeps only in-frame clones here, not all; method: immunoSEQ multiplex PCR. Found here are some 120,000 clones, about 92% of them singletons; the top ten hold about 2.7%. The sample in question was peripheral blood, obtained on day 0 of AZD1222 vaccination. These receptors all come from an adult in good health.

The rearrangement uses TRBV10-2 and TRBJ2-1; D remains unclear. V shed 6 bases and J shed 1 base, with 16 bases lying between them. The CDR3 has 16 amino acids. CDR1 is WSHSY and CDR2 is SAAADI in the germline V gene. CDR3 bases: TGCGCCAGCAGGGTCGGGCTTACCATTTCCTACAATGAGCAGTTCTTC. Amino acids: CASRVGLTISYNEQFF.

CDR3 sequence: CASEDPTGKQFF. CDR3 nucleotides: TGTGCCAGCGAGGACCCGACAGGAAAGCAGTTCTTC. The chain combines TRBV9 with TRBJ2-1; D may be TRBD1 (6 bases). Germline loops: CDR1 SGDLS, CDR2 YYNGEE. V lost 7 bases and J 11 bases, leaving 16 bases between the germline ends. The CDR3 is 12 residues long. Combining the CDR3 with reference TRBV9 and TRBJ2-1 gives the whole variable domain DSGVTQTPKHLITATGQRVTLRCSPRSGDLSVYWYQQSLDQGLQFLIQYYNGEERAKGNILERFSAQQFPDLHSELNLSSLELGDSALYFCASEDPTGKQFFGPGTRLTVL.

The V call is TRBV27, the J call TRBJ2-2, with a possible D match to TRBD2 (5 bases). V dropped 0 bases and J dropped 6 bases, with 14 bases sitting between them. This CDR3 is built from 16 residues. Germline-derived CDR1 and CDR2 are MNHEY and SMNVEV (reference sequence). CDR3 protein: CASSLSSAASAGELFF. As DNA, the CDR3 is TGTGCCAGCAGTTTATCGTCAGCGGCTTCTGCCGGGGAGCTGTTTTTT.

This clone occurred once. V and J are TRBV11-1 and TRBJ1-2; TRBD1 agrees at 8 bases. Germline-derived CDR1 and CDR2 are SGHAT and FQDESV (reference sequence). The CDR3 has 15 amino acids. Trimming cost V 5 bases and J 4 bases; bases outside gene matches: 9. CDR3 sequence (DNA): TGTGCCAGCAGCCCGATGGGGACAGGCCTCTATGGCTACACCTTC. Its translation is CASSPMGTGLYGYTF.

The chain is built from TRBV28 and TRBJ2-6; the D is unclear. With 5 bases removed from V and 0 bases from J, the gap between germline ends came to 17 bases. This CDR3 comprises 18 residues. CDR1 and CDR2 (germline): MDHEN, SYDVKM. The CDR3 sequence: CASSPWPPNASGANVLTF. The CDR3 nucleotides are TGTGCCAGCAGTCCATGGCCGCCCAATGCCTCTGGGGCCAACGTCCTGACTTTC.

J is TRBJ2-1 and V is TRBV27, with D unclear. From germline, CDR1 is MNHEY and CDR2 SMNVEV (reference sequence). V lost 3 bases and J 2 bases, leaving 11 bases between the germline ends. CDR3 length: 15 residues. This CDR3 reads CASSFGGRAYNEQFF. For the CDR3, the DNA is TGTGCCAGCAGTTTTGGCGGACGAGCCTACAATGAGCAGTTCTTC.

The CDR3 region has the DNA TGCAGTGCTAGTGGCTTGAACACTGAAGCTTTCTTT. Protein product: CSASGLNTEAFF. The J gene is TRBJ1-1, the V gene TRBV20-1, with D unresolved. The CDR3 totals 12 residues. Trimming left V 3 bases short and J 0 bases short, with 5 bases between. CDR1 and CDR2 (germline): DFQATT, SNEGSKA (reference sequence).

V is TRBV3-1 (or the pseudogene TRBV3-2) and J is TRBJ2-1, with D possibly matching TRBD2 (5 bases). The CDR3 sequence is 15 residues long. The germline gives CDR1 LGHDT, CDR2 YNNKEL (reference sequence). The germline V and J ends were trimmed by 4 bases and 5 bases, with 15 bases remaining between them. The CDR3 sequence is CASSRAATGDNEQFF. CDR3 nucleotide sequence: TGTGCCAGCAGCCGCGCAGCCACCGGGGACAATGAGCAGTTCTTC.

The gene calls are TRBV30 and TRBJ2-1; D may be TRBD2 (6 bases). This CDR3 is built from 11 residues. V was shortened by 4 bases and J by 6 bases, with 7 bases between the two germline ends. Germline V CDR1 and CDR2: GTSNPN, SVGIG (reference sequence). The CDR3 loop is CAWISGNEQFF. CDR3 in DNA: TGTGCCTGGATTAGCGGCAATGAGCAGTTCTTC.

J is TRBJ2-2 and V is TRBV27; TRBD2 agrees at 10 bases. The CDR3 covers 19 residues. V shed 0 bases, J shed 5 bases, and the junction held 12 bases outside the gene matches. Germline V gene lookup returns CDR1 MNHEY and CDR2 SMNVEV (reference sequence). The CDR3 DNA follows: TGTGCCAGCAGTTTATCGGGGGCTAGCGGGAGAGTATATACCGGGGAGCTGTTTTTT. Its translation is CASSLSGASGRVYTGELFF.

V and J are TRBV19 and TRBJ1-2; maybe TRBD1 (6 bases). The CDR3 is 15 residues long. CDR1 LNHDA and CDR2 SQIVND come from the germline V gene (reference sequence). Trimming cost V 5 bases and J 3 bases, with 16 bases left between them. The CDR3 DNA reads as TGTGCCAGTAGTGTACTACAGGGTGTCGACTATGGCTACACCTTC. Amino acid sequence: CASSVLQGVDYGYTF.

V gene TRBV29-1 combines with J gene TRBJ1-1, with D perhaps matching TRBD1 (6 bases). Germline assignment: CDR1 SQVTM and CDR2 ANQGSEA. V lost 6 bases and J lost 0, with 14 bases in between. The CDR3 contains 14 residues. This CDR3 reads CSVQRTALNTEAFF. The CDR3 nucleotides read TGCAGCGTCCAAAGGACAGCTTTGAACACTGAAGCTTTCTTT.

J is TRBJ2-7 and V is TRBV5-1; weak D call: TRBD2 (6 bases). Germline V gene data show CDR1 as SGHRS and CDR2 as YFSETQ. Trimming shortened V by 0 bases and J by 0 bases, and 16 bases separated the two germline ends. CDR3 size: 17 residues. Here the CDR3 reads CASSLVLWASDSYEQYF. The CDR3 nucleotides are TGCGCCAGCAGCTTGGTTCTTTGGGCTAGCGACTCCTACGAGCAGTACTTC.